The next 24 T cell receptor beta chains were all read from a single sample in a study of blood T cell repertoires in COVID-19. Assay: immunoSEQ multiplex PCR; the TCRdb copy retains only in-frame clones and omits some. This table has about 400,000 clones, under 90% appearing once. The sequencing input was PBMCs or T cells enriched from blood (not recorded which). These receptors all come from a woman under 40 who had recovered from COVID-19.

The rearrangement links TRBV13 to TRBJ1-2; 8 positions agree with TRBD1. CDR1 is PRHDT and CDR2 is FYEKMQ in the germline V gene (reference sequence). Losses at the gene ends were 0 bases for V and 4 bases for J; bases not matched to a gene: 10. The CDR3 has 17 residues. CDR3 amino acids: CASSLGGGTGGIYGYTF. In DNA form, the CDR3 reads TGTGCCAGCAGCTTAGGAGGGGGAACAGGGGGTATCTATGGCTACACCTTC.

The CDR3 sequence: CASSPRQVSPLHF. For the CDR3, the DNA is TGTGCCAGCAGCCCCCGGCAGGTTTCACCCCTCCACTTT. The gene calls are TRBV6-5 and TRBJ1-6; D is ambiguous. V was trimmed by 6 bases and J by 9 bases, leaving 12 bases between them. The CDR3 consists of 13 residues. Germline-derived CDR1 and CDR2 are MNHEY and SVGAGI.

V gene TRBV20-1 combines with J gene TRBJ1-1; D unresolved. V was shortened by 3 bases and J by 5 bases, with 10 bases between the two germline ends. In germline, CDR1 is DFQATT, CDR2 SNEGSKA (reference sequence). The CDR3 contains 12 residues. CDR3 in amino acids: CSASNRGTEAFF. The CDR3 DNA sequence: TGCAGTGCTAGTAACCGAGGAACTGAAGCTTTCTTT.

This rearrangement joins TRBV5-1 to TRBJ2-2; 9 bases align to TRBD1. Per the germline V gene, CDR1 is SGHRS and CDR2 is YFSETQ. V gave up 5 bases and J gave up 0 bases; unmatched junction bases: 14. The CDR3 totals 19 residues. CDR3 nucleotide sequence: TGCGCCAGCAGGAAACGGGACAGGGACCTGTTCGCGAACACCGGGGAGCTGTTTTTT. As protein: CASRKRDRDLFANTGELFF.

This chain connects TRBV19 to TRBJ1-1, with TRBD1 as a possible D gene (6 bases). This CDR3 comprises 15 residues. The ends were cut back, 7 bases at V and 5 bases at J, with 20 bases in the middle. Germline CDR1 LNHDA, CDR2 SQIVND (reference sequence). CDR3 nucleotides: TGTGCCAGTAAACGTTACCAACAGGGCGAAACTGAAGCTTTCTTT. It is translated as CASKRYQQGETEAFF.

The chain joins TRBV6-4 to TRBJ2-3; D gene uncertain. The germline V and J ends were trimmed by 2 bases and 4 bases, with 10 bases remaining between them. Looked up from germline, CDR1 is MRHNA and CDR2 is SNTAGT. The CDR3 runs to 14 residues. The CDR3 DNA follows: TGTGCCAGCAGTGACACTTGGGCCTCAGATACGCAGTATTTT. Its protein is CASSDTWASDTQYF.

This chain links TRBV24-1 with TRBJ1-4; 7 nucleotides line up with TRBD1. This CDR3 spans 16 amino acids. Germline V gene sequence: CDR1 KGHDR, CDR2 SFDVKD. The CDR3 protein is CAPTPNSGTENEKLFF. CDR3 DNA sequence: TGTGCTCCCACCCCCAATTCCGGGACAGAAAATGAAAAACTGTTTTTT.

The CDR3 sequence is CSVVARADGANVLTF. Here the CDR3 DNA reads TGCAGCGTTGTGGCCAGGGCTGATGGGGCCAACGTCCTGACTTTC. The chain is built from TRBV29-1 and TRBJ2-6, with a weak D call TRBD1 (5 bases). The CDR3 has 15 residues. The germline gives CDR1 SQVTM, CDR2 ANQGSEA. V lost 4 bases to trimming and J lost 3 bases, with 13 bases between them.

V gene TRBV6-6 combines with J gene TRBJ2-6; 7 bases are a match to TRBD2. Germline CDR1 is MNHNY and CDR2 is SVGAGI (reference sequence). This CDR3 comprises 16 residues. The trim removed 8 bases at V and 0 bases at J, leaving 7 bases unmatched. This CDR3 reads CASSSGVHSGANVLTF. The CDR3 nucleotides read TGTGCCAGCTCTAGCGGAGTCCACTCTGGGGCCAACGTCCTGACTTTC.

The chain uses TRBV20-1 and TRBJ2-1, with 14 bases matching TRBD2. CDR3 size: 16 residues. The V and J ends lost 3 bases and 1 base, in that order; junction bases with no gene match: 2. The germline V gene has CDR1 DFQATT and CDR2 SNEGSKA (reference sequence). The CDR3 region is CSASGTSGSSYNEQFF. CDR3 coding DNA: TGCAGTGCTAGTGGGACTAGCGGGAGTTCCTACAATGAGCAGTTCTTC.

The chain is built from TRBV6-2 or TRBV6-3 and TRBJ1-2; D is unclear. Trimming took off 2 bases at V and 8 bases at J, with 6 bases between the two ends. The CDR3 sequence is 11 residues long. The V gene's germline CDR1 is MNHEY and CDR2 SVGEGT. The CDR3 coding sequence is TGTGCCAGCAGTTACCCAGAAGGCTACACCTTC. It is translated as CASSYPEGYTF.

The gene calls are TRBV19 and TRBJ2-1, with D perhaps matching TRBD2 (6 bases). Trimming shortened V by 5 bases and J by 6 bases, and 17 bases separated the two germline ends. CDR1 is LNHDA and CDR2 is SQIVND in the germline V gene (reference sequence). The CDR3 spans 15 residues. The CDR3: CASSVRDSLSNEQFF. CDR3 in DNA: TGTGCCAGTAGTGTCCGGGACTCCCTGTCCAATGAGCAGTTCTTC.

The rearrangement joins TRBV7-2 to TRBJ2-7, with 16 bases that match TRBD2. V shed 6 bases, J shed 5 bases, and the junction held 10 bases outside the gene matches. The CDR3 has 17 amino acids. The germline CDR1 and CDR2 sequences are SGHTA and FQGNSA. The CDR3 DNA sequence: TGTGCCAGCAGGGGACTAGCGGGGGGGCCAGGGCGCAACGAGCAGTACTTC. It codes for CASRGLAGGPGRNEQYF.

The gene calls are TRBV11-3 and TRBJ2-1, with D perhaps TRBD1 (6 bases). Germline loops: CDR1 SGHNT, CDR2 YENEEA. V lost 0 bases and J 8 bases, leaving 11 bases between the germline ends. The CDR3 extends over 14 amino acids. For the CDR3, the DNA is TGTGCCAGCAGCTTAGAGATGGGGGCTCATGAGCAGTTCTTC. Amino acid sequence: CASSLEMGAHEQFF.

This clone has more than one count but fewer than ten. Other DNA sequences in this specimen translate into the identical CDR3. The chain joins TRBV7-2 to TRBJ1-2; tentatively, D is TRBD1 (6 bases). Per the germline V gene, CDR1 is SGHTA and CDR2 is FQGNSA. The V gene lost 0 bases and the J gene lost 3 bases, with 8 bases spanning the gap. This CDR3 contains 14 residues. The CDR3 reads CASSLAAGDYGYTF. The CDR3 region has the DNA TGTGCCAGCAGCTTAGCGGCAGGGGACTATGGCTACACCTTC.

Only one count was recorded for this clone. The chain has TRBV7-2 and TRBJ1-1; 7 bases fit TRBD1. Germline-derived CDR1 and CDR2 are SGHTA and FQGNSA. The CDR3 runs 14 residues. V dropped 5 bases and J dropped 3; count of bases not matched to a gene: 6. The CDR3 DNA reads TGTGCCAGCAGCATATACAGGGGTGACACTGAAGCTTTCTTT. Its translation: CASSIYRGDTEAFF.

The chain combines TRBV19 with TRBJ2-7; D perhaps matches TRBD1 (6 bases). Germline V CDR1 and CDR2: LNHDA, SQIVND (reference sequence). V lost 3 bases to trimming and J lost 1 base, with 16 bases between them. This CDR3 is built from 16 residues. In DNA, the CDR3 is TGTGCCAGTAGTATCCACAGGGCCCCAGCATCCTACGAGCAGTACTTC. Protein sequence: CASSIHRAPASYEQYF.

This clone was detected a few times. V usage is TRBV3-1 (or the pseudogene TRBV3-2) and J usage is TRBJ1-2; TRBD1 aligns across 10 bases. CDR3 length: 17 residues. Losses at the gene ends were 0 bases for V and 2 bases for J; bases not matched to a gene: 6. The germline V gene encodes CDR1 LGHDT and CDR2 YNNKEL (reference sequence). The CDR3 bases are TGTGCCAGCAGCCAAGAACCGGGACAGGGGCCCAACTATGGCTACACCTTC. It encodes CASSQEPGQGPNYGYTF.

V usage is TRBV7-8 and J usage is TRBJ1-2; unclear D gene. V gave up 5 bases and J gave up 4 bases, with 11 bases separating them. CDR1 is SGHVS and CDR2 is FQNEAQ in the germline V gene. This CDR3 spans 13 amino acids. The CDR3 coding sequence is TGTGCCAGCAGCCCCCCCCGTCCCTATGGCTACACCTTC. This encodes CASSPPRPYGYTF.

This CDR3 reads CASSRNTGELFF. The CDR3 nucleotides read TGCGCCAGCAGCCGTAACACCGGGGAGCTGTTTTTT. The rearrangement joins TRBV5-1 to TRBJ2-2, with D hard to call. The CDR3 is 12 residues long. The germline V gene has CDR1 SGHRS and CDR2 YFSETQ. Deletions cut 4 bases from V and 2 bases from J, with 3 bases between.

This chain connects TRBV9 to TRBJ1-5, with no clear D. The V gene lost 4 bases and the J gene lost 3 bases, with 8 bases spanning the gap. The germline V gene has CDR1 SGDLS and CDR2 YYNGEE. The CDR3 extends over 13 amino acids. The CDR3: CASSSRPNQPQHF. DNA of the CDR3: TGTGCCAGCAGCTCCCGTCCCAATCAGCCCCAGCATTTT.

This clone came up a few times. Other nucleotide sequences from this sample produce the same CDR3. V gene TRBV11-2 combines with J gene TRBJ1-4, with 7 positions matching TRBD1. This CDR3 is built from 13 residues. Germline V gene lookup returns CDR1 SGHAT and CDR2 FQNNGV. J was trimmed by 8 bases and V by 5 bases; bases with no gene match: 5. The CDR3 reads CASSRNRGEKLFF. The CDR3 nucleotides read TGTGCCAGCAGCAGAAACAGGGGAGAAAAACTGTTTTTT.

The V call is TRBV6-5, the J call TRBJ1-1; weak D call: TRBD1 (5 bases). V was pared by 5 bases and J by 1 base, with 14 bases between. The CDR3 runs 15 residues. In germline, CDR1 is MNHEY, CDR2 SVGAGI. The CDR3 protein is CASSHPGLTNTEAFF. For the CDR3, the DNA is TGTGCCAGCAGTCATCCGGGACTTACGAACACTGAAGCTTTCTTT.

The chain employs TRBV7-9 and TRBJ2-7; D unresolved. Trimming removed 2 bases from V and 0 bases from J, with 8 bases in between. The CDR3 is 14 residues long. Germline V gives CDR1 SEHNR, CDR2 FQNEAQ (reference sequence). CDR3 sequence reads: CASSLSHSSYEQYF. In DNA, the CDR3 is TGTGCCAGCAGCTTATCTCACAGCTCCTACGAGCAGTACTTC.